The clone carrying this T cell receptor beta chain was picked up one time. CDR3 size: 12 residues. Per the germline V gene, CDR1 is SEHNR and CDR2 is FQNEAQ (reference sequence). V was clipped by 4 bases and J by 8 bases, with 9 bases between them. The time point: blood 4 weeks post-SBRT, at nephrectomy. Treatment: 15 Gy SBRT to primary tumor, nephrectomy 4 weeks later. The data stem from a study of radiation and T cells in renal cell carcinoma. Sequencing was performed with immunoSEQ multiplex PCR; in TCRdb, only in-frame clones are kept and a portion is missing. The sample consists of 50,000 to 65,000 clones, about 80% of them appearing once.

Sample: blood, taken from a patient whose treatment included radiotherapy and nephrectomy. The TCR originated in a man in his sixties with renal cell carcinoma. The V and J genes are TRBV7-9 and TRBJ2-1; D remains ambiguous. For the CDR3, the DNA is TGTGCCAGCAGCTCACGCGCCGATGAGCAGTTCTTC. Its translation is CASSSRADEQFF.